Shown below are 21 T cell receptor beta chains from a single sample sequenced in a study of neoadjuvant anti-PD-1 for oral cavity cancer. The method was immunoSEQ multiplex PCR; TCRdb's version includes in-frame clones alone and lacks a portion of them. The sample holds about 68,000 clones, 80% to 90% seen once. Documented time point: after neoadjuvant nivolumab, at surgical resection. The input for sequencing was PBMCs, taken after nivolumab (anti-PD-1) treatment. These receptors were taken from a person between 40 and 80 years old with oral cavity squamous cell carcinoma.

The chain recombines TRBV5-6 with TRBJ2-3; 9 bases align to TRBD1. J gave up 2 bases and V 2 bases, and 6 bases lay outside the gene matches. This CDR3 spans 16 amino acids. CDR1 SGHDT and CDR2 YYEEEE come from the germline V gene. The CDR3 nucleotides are TGTGCCAGCAGCTTCATAGACAGGGGGGACACAGATACGCAGTATTTT. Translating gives CASSFIDRGDTDTQYF.

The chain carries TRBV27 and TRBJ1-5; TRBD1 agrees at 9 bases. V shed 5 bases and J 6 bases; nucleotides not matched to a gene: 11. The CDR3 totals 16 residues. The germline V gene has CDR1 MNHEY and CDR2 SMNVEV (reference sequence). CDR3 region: CASSPDRGTMIQPQHF. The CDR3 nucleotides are TGTGCCAGCAGTCCGGACAGGGGCACGATGATTCAGCCCCAGCATTTT.

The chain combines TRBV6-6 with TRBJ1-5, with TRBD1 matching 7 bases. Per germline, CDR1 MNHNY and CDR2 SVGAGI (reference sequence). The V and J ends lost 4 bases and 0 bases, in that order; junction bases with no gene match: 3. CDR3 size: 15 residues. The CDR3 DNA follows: TGTGCCAGCAGTTCTGGGACAGATAGCAATCAGCCCCAGCATTTT. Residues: CASSSGTDSNQPQHF.

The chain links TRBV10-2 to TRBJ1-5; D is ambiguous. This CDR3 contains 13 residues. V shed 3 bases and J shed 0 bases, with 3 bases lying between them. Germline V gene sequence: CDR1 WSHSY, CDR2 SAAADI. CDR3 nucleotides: TGCGCCAGCAGTGACCGTAGCAATCAGCCCCAGCATTTT. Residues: CASSDRSNQPQHF.

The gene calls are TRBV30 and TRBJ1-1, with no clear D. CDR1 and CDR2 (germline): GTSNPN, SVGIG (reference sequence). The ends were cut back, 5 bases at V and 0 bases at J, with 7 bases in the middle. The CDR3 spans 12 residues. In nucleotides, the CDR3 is TGTGCCTGGGCTGCCCTGAACACTGAAGCTTTCTTT. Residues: CAWAALNTEAFF.

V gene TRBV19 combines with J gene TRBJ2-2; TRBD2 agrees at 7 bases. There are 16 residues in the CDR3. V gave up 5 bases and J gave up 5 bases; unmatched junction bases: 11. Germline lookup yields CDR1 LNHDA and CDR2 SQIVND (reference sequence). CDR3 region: CASSLIEAGKTGELFF. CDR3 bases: TGTGCCAGTAGTTTAATTGAAGCGGGAAAGACCGGGGAGCTGTTTTTT.

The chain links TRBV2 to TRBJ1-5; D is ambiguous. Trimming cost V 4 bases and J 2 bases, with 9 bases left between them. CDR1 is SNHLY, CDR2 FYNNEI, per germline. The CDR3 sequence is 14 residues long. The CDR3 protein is CASSGVWGNQPQHF. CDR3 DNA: TGTGCCAGCAGTGGGGTATGGGGCAATCAGCCCCAGCATTTT.

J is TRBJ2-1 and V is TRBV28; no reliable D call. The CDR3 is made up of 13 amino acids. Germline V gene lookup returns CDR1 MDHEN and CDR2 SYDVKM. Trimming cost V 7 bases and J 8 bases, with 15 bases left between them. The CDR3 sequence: CASILTGRDEQFF. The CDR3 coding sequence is TGTGCCAGCATTCTGACCGGTAGGGATGAGCAGTTCTTC.

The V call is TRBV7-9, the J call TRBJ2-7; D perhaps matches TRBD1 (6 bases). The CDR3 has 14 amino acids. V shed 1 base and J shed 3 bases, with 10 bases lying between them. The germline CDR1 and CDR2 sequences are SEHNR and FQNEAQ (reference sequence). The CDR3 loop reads CASSLEGTYYEQYF. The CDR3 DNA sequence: TGTGCCAGCAGCTTAGAAGGGACATACTACGAGCAGTACTTC.

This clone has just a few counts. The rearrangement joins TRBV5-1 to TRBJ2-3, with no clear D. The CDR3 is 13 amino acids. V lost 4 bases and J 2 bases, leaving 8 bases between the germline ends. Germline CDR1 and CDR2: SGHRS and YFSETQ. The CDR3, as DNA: TGCGCCAGCAGCCCTCAGAACACAGATACGCAGTATTTT. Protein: CASSPQNTDTQYF. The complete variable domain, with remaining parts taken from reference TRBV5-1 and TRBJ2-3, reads KAGVTQTPRYLIKTRGQQVTLSCSPISGHRSVSWYQQTPGQGLQFLFEYFSETQRNKGNFPGRFSGRQFSNSRSEMNVSTLELGDSALYLCASSPQNTDTQYFGPGTRLTVL.

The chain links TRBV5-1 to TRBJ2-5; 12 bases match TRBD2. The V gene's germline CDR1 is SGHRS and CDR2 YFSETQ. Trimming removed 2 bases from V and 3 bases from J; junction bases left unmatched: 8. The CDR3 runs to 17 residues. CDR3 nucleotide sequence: TGCGCCAGCAGCTTCCAACGACTAGCGGGAGCGAAAGAGACCCAGTACTTC. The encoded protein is CASSFQRLAGAKETQYF.

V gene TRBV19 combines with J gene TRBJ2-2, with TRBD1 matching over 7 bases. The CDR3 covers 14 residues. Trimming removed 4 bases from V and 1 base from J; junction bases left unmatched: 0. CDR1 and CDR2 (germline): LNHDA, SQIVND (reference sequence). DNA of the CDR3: TGTGCCAGTAGTACAGGGGGGAACACCGGGGAGCTGTTTTTT. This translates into CASSTGGNTGELFF.

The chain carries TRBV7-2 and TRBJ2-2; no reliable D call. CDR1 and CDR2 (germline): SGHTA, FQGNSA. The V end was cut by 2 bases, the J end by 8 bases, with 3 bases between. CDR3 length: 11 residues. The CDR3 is CASSLWGELFF. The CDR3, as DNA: TGTGCCAGCAGCTTATGGGGGGAGCTGTTTTTT.

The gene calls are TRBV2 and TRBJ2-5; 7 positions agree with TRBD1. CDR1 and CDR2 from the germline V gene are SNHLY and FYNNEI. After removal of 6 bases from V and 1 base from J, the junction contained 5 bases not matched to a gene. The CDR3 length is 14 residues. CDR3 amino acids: CASRTNRGQETQYF. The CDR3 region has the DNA TGTGCCAGCAGAACAAACAGGGGCCAAGAGACCCAGTACTTC.

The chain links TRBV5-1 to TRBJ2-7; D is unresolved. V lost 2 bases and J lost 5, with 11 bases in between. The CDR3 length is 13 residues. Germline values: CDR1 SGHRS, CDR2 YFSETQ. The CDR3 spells CASSFIGRDEQYF. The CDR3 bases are TGCGCCAGCAGCTTTATCGGACGTGACGAGCAGTACTTC.

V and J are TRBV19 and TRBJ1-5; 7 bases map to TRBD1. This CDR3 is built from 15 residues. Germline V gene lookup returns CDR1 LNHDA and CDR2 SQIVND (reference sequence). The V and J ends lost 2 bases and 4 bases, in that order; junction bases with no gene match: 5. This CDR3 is CASSIWGQKNQPQHF. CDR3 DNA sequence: TGTGCCAGTAGTATATGGGGACAGAAAAATCAGCCCCAGCATTTT.

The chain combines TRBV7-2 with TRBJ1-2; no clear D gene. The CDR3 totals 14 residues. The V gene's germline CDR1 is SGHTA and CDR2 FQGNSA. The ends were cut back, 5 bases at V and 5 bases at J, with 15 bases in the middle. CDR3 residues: CASSTGFTAYGYTF. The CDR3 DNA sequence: TGTGCCAGCAGCACGGGCTTCACCGCATATGGCTACACCTTC.

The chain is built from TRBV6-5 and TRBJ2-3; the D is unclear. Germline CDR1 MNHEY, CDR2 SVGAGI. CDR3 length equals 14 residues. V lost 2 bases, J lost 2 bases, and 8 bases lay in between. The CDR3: CASSYALSTDTQYF. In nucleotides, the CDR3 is TGTGCCAGCAGTTACGCTCTGTCCACAGATACGCAGTATTTT.

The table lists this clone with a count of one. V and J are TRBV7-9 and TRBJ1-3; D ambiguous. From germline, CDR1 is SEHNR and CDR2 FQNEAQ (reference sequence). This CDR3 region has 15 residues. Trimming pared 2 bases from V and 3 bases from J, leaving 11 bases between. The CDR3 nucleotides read TGTGCCAGCAGCTTACCCGGGATGGGTGGAAACACCATATATTTT. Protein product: CASSLPGMGGNTIYF.

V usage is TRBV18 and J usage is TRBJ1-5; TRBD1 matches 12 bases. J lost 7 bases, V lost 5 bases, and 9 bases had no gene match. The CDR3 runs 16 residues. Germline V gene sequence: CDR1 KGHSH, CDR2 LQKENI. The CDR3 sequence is CASSASGTGGGQPQHF. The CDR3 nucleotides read TGTGCCAGCTCAGCCTCCGGGACAGGGGGCGGCCAGCCCCAGCATTTT.

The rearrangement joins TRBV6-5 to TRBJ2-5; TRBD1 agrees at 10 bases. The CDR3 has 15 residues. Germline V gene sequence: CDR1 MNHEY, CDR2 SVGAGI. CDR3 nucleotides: TGTGCTACGGCCTTAGGACAGGGGGGGAAAGAGACCCAGTACTTC. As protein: CATALGQGGKETQYF.